This entry describes one T cell receptor (beta chain). The antigen is unknown. This specimen comes from a study of blood T cells in healthy people across ages. Points from the study as a whole: Naive T cell percentage showed a strong correlation with the diversity of TCR beta. Unsorted PBMC input precluded a conclusive naive versus antigen-experienced comparison.

A second about 6 to 12 cycle PCR used barcoded and J-beta primers. Each cDNA molecule received a tag from a template-switch adaptor that had 12 random nucleotides. TCRdb used MiXCR to reprocess the 5' RACE reads, holding one entry per CDR3 protein. Of about 670,000 distinct CDR3 sequences listed, under 65% are singletons. Germline values: CDR1 SGDLS, CDR2 YYNGEE. Trimming removed 4 bases from V and 5 bases from J, with 15 bases in between. The CDR3 runs 15 residues. Sequenced sample: blood. This chain joins TRBV9 and TRBJ1-4; maybe TRBD1 (6 bases). This clonotype was sampled from a woman of 80 years or more in good health. This CDR3 is CASSPRGHWNEKLFF. CDR3 bases: TGTGCCAGCAGCCCCCGGGGGCACTGGAATGAAAAACTGTTTTTT.